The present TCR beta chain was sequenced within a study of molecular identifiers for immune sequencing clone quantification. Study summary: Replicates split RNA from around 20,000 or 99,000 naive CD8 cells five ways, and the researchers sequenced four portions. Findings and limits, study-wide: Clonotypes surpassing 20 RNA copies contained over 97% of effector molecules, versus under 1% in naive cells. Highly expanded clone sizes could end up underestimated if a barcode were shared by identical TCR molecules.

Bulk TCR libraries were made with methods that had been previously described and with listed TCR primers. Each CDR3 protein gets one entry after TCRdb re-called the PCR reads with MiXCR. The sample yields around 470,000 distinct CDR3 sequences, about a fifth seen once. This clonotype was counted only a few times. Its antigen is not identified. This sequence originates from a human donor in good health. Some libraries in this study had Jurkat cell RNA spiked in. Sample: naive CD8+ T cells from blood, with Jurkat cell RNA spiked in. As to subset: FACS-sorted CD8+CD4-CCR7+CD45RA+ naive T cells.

The CDR3 DNA reads as TGTGCCAGCAGTGCCTTTGTGGACACGAGCTCCTACAATGAGCAGTTCTTC. Residues: CASSAFVDTSSYNEQFF. The J gene is TRBJ2-1, the V gene TRBV28; weak D call: TRBD1 (5 bases). Germline V gene sequence: CDR1 MDHEN, CDR2 SYDVKM. Trimming left V 5 bases short and J 0 bases short, with 17 bases between. There are 17 residues in the CDR3.